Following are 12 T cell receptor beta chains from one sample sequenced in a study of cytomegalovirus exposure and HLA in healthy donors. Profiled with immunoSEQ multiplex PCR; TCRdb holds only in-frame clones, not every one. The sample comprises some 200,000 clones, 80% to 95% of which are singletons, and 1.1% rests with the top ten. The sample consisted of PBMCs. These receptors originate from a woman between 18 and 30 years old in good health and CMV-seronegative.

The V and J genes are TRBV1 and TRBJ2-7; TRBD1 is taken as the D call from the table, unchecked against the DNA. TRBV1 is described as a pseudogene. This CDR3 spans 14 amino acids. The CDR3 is CTSRPRWPTYEQYF. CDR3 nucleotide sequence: TGCACCAGCAGACCTCGTTGGCCGACCTACGAGCAGTACTTC.

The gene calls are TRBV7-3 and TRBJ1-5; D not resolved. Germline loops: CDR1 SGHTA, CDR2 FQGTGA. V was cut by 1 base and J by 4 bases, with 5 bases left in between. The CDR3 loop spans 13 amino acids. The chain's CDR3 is CASSLMANQPQHF. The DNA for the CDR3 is TGTGCCAGCAGCTTAATGGCTAATCAGCCCCAGCATTTT.

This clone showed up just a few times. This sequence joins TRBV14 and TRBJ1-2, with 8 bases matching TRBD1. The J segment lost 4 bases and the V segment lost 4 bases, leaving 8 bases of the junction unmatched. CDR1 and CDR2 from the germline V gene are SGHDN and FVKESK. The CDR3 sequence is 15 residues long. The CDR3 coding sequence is TGTGCCAGCAGCCCCGGACAGGGTTGGGGCTATGGCTACACCTTC. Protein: CASSPGQGWGYGYTF.

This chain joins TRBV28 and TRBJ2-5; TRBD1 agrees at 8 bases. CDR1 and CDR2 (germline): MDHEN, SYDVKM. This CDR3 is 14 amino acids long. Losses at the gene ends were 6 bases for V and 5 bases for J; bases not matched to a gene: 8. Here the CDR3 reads CASRGPGGQETQYF. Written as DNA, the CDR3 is TGTGCCAGCAGGGGCCCAGGGGGCCAGGAGACCCAGTACTTC.

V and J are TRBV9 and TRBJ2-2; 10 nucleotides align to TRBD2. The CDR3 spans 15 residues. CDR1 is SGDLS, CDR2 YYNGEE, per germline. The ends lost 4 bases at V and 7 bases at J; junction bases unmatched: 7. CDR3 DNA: TGTGCCAGCAGCCCCGGGACTAGCGTTCACGGGGAGCTGTTTTTT. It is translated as CASSPGTSVHGELFF.

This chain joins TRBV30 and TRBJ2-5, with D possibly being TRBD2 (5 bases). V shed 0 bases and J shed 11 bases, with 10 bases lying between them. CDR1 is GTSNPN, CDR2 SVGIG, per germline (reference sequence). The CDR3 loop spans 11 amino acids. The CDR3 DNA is TGTGCCTGGAGTGTACTAGTTAGTCAGTACTTC. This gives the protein CAWSVLVSQYF.

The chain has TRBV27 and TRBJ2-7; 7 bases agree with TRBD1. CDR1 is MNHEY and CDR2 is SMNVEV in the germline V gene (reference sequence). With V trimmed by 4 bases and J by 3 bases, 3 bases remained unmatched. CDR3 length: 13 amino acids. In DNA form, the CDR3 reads TGTGCCAGCAGTTCATGGACAGGCTACGAGCAGTACTTC. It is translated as CASSSWTGYEQYF.

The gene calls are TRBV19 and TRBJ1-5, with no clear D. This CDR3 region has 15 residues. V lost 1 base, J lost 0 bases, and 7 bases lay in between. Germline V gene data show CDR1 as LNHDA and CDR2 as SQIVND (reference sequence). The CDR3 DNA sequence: TGTGCCAGTAGTATAGGTCAGTATAGCAATCAGCCCCAGCATTTT. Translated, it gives CASSIGQYSNQPQHF. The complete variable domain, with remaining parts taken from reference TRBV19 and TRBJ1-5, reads DGGITQSPKYLFRKEGQNVTLSCEQNLNHDAMYWYRQDPGQGLRLIYYSQIVNDFQKGDIAEGYSVSREKKESFPLTVTSAQKNPTAFYLCASSIGQYSNQPQHFGDGTRLSIL.

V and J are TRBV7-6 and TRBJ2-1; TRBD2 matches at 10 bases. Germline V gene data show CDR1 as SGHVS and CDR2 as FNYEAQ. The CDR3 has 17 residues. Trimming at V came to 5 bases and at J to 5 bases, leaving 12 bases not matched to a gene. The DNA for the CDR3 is TGTGCCAGCAGCCGCCCAATAGGACTAGCGGAGAACAATGAGCAGTTCTTC. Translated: CASSRPIGLAENNEQFF.

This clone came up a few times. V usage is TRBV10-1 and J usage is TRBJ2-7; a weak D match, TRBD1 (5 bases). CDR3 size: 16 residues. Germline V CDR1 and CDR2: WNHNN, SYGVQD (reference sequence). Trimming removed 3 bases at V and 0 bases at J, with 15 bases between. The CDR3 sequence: CASSEGAHRSSYEQYF. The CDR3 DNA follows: TGCGCCAGCAGTGAAGGGGCGCATAGGAGCTCCTACGAGCAGTACTTC.

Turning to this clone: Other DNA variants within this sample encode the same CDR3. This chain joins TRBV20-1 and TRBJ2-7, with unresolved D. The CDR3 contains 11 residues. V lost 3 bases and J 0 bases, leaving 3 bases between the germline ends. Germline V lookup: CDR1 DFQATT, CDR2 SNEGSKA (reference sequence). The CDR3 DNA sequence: TGCAGTGCTAGCCGCTCCTACGAGCAGTACTTC. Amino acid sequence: CSASRSYEQYF.

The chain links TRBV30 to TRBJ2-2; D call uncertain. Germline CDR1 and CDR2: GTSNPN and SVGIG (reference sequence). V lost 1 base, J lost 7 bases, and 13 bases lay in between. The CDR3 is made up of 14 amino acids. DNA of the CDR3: TGTGCCTGGAGTGCGACTGTCAATCTCGGGGAGCTGTTTTTT. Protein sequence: CAWSATVNLGELFF.